This T cell receptor beta chain was sequenced in a study of blood T cells in healthy people across ages. Overall study results and limits: Greater diversity and more naive CD4+ cells were seen in long-lived donors than in aged donors.

With a J-beta primer mix and a sample-barcoded 5' primer, a second PCR ran about 7 to 11 cycles. TCRdb re-called the 5' RACE reads through MiXCR, storing one row per CDR3 protein. The table records about 1.8 million distinct CDR3 sequences, about 50% of them present only once. To note about this clonotype: The antigen remains undetermined.

Between the trimmed V and J ends, which lost 6 bases and 8 bases, there was a span of 16 bases. The CDR3 has 13 residues. The germline V gene encodes CDR1 MNHEY and CDR2 SMNVEV (reference sequence). Aged roughly 6 to 90, donors were systemically healthy Caucasians from Russia. The sample taken for sequencing was blood. The gene calls are TRBV27 and TRBJ1-2; D uncertain. The origin of this receptor is a middle-aged woman in good health. CDR3: CASRPYPLGGYTF. As DNA, the CDR3 is TGTGCCAGCAGGCCCTACCCTCTGGGGGGCTACACCTTC.